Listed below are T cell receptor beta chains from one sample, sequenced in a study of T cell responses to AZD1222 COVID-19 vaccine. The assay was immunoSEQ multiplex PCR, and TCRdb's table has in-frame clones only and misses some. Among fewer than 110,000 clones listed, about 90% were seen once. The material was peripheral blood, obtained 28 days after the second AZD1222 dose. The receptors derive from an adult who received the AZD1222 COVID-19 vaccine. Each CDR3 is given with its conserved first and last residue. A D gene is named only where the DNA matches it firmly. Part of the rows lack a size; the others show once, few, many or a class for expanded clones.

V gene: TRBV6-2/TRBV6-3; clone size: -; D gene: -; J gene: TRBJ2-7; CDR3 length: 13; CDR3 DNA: TGTGCCAGCAGCAGAGGCTCCAAGTACGAGCAGTACTTC; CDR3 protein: CASSRGSKYEQYF
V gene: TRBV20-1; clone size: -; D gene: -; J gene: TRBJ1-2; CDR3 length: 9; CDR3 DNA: TGCAGTGCTAGAGGGGGCTACACCTTC; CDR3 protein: CSARGGYTF
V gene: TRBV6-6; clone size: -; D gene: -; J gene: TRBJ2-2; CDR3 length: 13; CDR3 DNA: TGTGCCAGCAGTCACAGGGACACCGGGGAGCTGTTTTTT; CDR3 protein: CASSHRDTGELFF
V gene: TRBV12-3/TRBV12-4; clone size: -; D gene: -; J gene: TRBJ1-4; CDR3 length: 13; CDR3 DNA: TGTGCCAGCAGTTTAACAGGCAAGGGGGAACTGTTTTTT; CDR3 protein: CASSLTGKGELFF
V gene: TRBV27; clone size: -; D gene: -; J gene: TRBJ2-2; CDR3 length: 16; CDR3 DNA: TGTGCCAGCAGCTCCTGGGTCGGCCGGAACACCGGGGAGCTGTTTTTT; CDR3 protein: CASSSWVGRNTGELFF
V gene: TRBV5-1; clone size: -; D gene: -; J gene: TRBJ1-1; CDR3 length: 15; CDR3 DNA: TGCGCCAGCAGCGAAGGGTCGACGCTGGACACTGAAGCTTTCTTT; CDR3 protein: CASSEGSTLDTEAFF
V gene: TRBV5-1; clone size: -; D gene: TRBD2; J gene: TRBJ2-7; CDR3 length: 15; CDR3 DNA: TGCGCCAGCAGCCCCCCTAGCGGGAGTCGTTACGAGCAGTACTTC; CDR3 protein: CASSPPSGSRYEQYF
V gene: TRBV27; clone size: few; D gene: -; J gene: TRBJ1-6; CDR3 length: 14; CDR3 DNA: TGTGCCAGCAGTTTTCAAAGGAAGTATTCACCCCTCCACTTT; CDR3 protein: CASSFQRKYSPLHF
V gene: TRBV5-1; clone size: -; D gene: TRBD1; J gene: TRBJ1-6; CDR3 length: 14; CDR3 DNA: TGCGCCAGCAGCAAAGACAGGGTTTTTTCACCCCTCCACTTT; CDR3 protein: CASSKDRVFSPLHF
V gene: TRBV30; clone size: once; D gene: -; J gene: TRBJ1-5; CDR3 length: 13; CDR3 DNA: TGTGCCTGGAGTGGGCAGGGAGGTCAGCCCCAGCATTTT; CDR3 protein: CAWSGQGGQPQHF
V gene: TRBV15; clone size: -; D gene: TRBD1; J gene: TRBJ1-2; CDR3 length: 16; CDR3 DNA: TGTGCCACCAGCAGAGATGGGACAGGGGCGTTCTATGGCTACACCTTC; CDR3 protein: CATSRDGTGAFYGYTF
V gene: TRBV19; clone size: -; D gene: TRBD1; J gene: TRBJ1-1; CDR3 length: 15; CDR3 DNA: TGTGCCAGTAGCCCGCCTGGGACAGAGAACACTGAAGCTTTCTTT; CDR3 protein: CASSPPGTENTEAFF
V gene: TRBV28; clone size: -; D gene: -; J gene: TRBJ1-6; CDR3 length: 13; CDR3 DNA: TGTGCCAGCAGTTTCCAGTATAATTCACCCCTCCACTTT; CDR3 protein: CASSFQYNSPLHF
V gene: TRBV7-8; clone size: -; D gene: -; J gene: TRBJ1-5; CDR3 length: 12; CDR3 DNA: TGTGCCAGCAGCTCTTTAGGACAGCCCCAGCATTTT; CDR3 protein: CASSSLGQPQHF